One sample yielded the 4 T cell receptor beta chains listed below, sequenced in a study of glioma-infiltrating T cells. Using RNA template, CDR3s of TCR alpha and beta were amplified with iRepertoire arm-PCR. TCRdb re-derived calls from the multiplex PCR reads in MiXCR, one entry per CDR3 protein. Found here are roughly 350,000 distinct CDR3 sequences, 41% of them singletons; the top ten hold around 11%. What was sequenced was glioma tissue, nonneoplastic brain tissue, or PBMCs (not recorded which). These TCRs come from a human donor with low-grade glioma or glioblastoma, undergoing nonglioma brain surgery, or in good health (not recorded which).

A single count supports this clonotype. The CDR3: CASSRGLAGPLEQYF. For the CDR3, the DNA is TGCGCCAGCAGCCGAGGACTAGCGGGACCTCTAGAGCAGTACTTC. The chain links TRBV4-1 to TRBJ2-7; the match to TRBD2 covers 12 bases. V dropped 4 bases and J dropped 7; count of bases not matched to a gene: 8. CDR1 and CDR2 from the germline V gene are MGHRA and YSYEKL. This CDR3 has 15 amino acids.

The genes are TRBV3-1 and TRBJ2-5; TRBD2 aligns across 9 bases. The trim removed 1 base at V and 1 base at J, leaving 7 bases unmatched. The CDR3 covers 17 residues. The germline V gene encodes CDR1 LGHDT and CDR2 YNNKEL (reference sequence). The DNA for the CDR3 is TGTGCCAGCAGCCAAGGGAGAACTAGCGGGCTCCAAGAGACCCAGTACTTC. Translation gives CASSQGRTSGLQETQYF.

Comments on this clonotype: A read error may explain this, as a much larger clone is one base away. This chain links TRBV28 with TRBJ1-5; D perhaps matches TRBD1 (6 bases). The germline V gene encodes CDR1 MDHEN and CDR2 SYDVKM. V was trimmed by 6 bases and J by 3 bases, leaving 15 bases between them. CDR3 size: 15 residues. The CDR3 protein is CASSPDSIYNQPQHF. The CDR3 coding sequence is TGTGCCAGCAGCCCGGACAGTATTTACAATCAGCCCCAGCATTTT.

This clonotype was found a few times. This rearrangement joins TRBV29-1 to TRBJ1-1; 8 nucleotides align to TRBD1. CDR3 size: 13 residues. J lost 1 base, V lost 7 bases, and 5 bases had no gene match. Germline loops: CDR1 SQVTM, CDR2 ANQGSEA. For the CDR3, the DNA is TGCAGCGAGCGGGGACAGGCGAACACTGAAGCTTTCTTT. Protein sequence: CSERGQANTEAFF. The whole variable domain, filled in from reference TRBV29-1 and TRBJ1-1, reads SAVISQKPSRDICQRGTSLTIQCQVDSQVTMMFWYRQQPGQSLTLIATANQGSEATYESGFVIDKFPISRPNLTFSTLTVSNMSPEDSSIYLCSERGQANTEAFFGQGTRLTVV.